These 21 T cell receptor beta chains originate from one sample sequenced in a study of shared clonotypes between healthy human individuals. Sequencing used immunoSEQ multiplex PCR; TCRdb keeps in-frame clones, though not all of them. The sample lists roughly 600,000 clones, 95% to 98% occurring once. Naive CD8 cells lacked CD45RO, underwent positive selection for CCR7 and left out terminally differentiated effector memory CD45RA+ cells. Sample: naive CD8+ T cells sorted from blood. These receptors all stem from a man in his thirties or forties in good health.

The chain uses TRBV10-3 and TRBJ2-5; the match to TRBD1 covers 8 bases. V was pared by 9 bases and J by 5 bases, with 8 bases of the junction left unmatched. CDR3 size: 13 residues. CDR1 and CDR2 from the germline V gene are ENHRY and SYGVKD. This chain's CDR3 is CAIQGALGETQYF. As DNA, the CDR3 is TGTGCCATTCAGGGGGCGCTGGGGGAGACCCAGTACTTC.

V is TRBV28 and J is TRBJ2-7, with 9 bases aligning to TRBD2. This CDR3 is built from 13 residues. CDR1 and CDR2 from the germline V gene are MDHEN and SYDVKM. V was clipped by 10 bases and J by 9 bases; unmatched bases: 13. The CDR3 DNA reads as TGTGCCACCTGGACTAGCGCCTCCCTCGCGCAGTACTTC. Its protein product is CATWTSASLAQYF.

The chain uses TRBV4-2 and TRBJ2-7, with TRBD2 matching over 9 bases. Germline assignment: CDR1 LGHNA and CDR2 YNFKEQ. The CDR3 is made up of 15 amino acids. Trimming removed 1 base from V and 5 bases from J; junction bases left unmatched: 6. In DNA form, the CDR3 reads TGTGCCAGCAGCCAAGGGGATCTAGCGGGAAACGAGCAGTACTTC. This sequence encodes CASSQGDLAGNEQYF.

This clone was seen more than once but under ten times. The rearrangement links TRBV11-2 to TRBJ1-1; D uncertain. CDR1 is SGHAT, CDR2 FQNNGV, per germline. V shed 1 base and J shed 0 bases, with 9 bases lying between them. This CDR3 comprises 15 residues. The CDR3 DNA sequence: TGTGCCAGCAGCTTAGCCGGCACCATGAACACTGAAGCTTTCTTT. Residues: CASSLAGTMNTEAFF.

This chain uses TRBV7-9 with TRBJ2-7; 10 positions agree with TRBD2. CDR3 length: 15 amino acids. V trimming: 1 base; J trimming: 7 bases; junction bases outside the gene matches: 7. Looked up from germline, CDR1 is SEHNR and CDR2 is FQNEAQ (reference sequence). In DNA, the CDR3 is TGTGCCAGCAGCTTAGACAGCGGGAGGGCGCGGGAGCAGTACTTC. It specifies CASSLDSGRAREQYF.

The chain has TRBV7-9 and TRBJ1-3, with a possible D match to TRBD1 (6 bases). CDR1 is SEHNR, CDR2 FQNEAQ, per germline (reference sequence). V was pared by 1 base and J by 4 bases, with 11 bases between. The CDR3 loop spans 15 amino acids. Here the CDR3 DNA reads TGTGCCAGCAGCTTAGGATCGGGGGCGGGAAACACCATATATTTT. Translating gives CASSLGSGAGNTIYF.

The chain is built from TRBV5-1 and TRBJ2-5; D not certain. This CDR3 is built from 14 residues. The V end was cut by 3 bases, the J end by 1 base, with 10 bases between. From germline, CDR1 is SGHRS and CDR2 YFSETQ. CDR3 DNA sequence: TGCGCCAGCAGCTGGTGGGGATCCCAAGAGACCCAGTACTTC. It encodes CASSWWGSQETQYF.

The rearrangement joins TRBV6-5 to TRBJ2-1, with 10 bases that match TRBD2. Germline V gene sequence: CDR1 MNHEY, CDR2 SVGAGI. The CDR3 loop spans 16 amino acids. Unmatched junction bases numbered 6, after V lost 0 bases and J lost 7 bases. The CDR3 nucleotides read TGTGCCAGCAGTTACTCACCTAGCGGGAGATATAATGAGCAGTTCTTC. Translation: CASSYSPSGRYNEQFF.

This CDR3 reads CASSYSGQGTGYTF. The CDR3 DNA follows: TGTGCCAGCAGTTACTCGGGACAGGGGACGGGCTACACCTTC. The chain is built from TRBV27 and TRBJ1-2; TRBD1 matches 10 bases. The V gene end was trimmed by 4 bases and the J gene end by 8 bases; junction bases not matched to a gene: 7. CDR3 length: 14 amino acids. CDR1 and CDR2 from the germline V gene are MNHEY and SMNVEV (reference sequence).

As concerns this clone: Other DNA sequences within the sample encode an identical CDR3. This chain links TRBV29-1 with TRBJ2-7; tentative D call: TRBD2 (6 bases). Germline CDR1 is SQVTM and CDR2 is ANQGSEA. The CDR3 covers 12 residues. V lost 1 base, J lost 6 bases, and 10 bases lay in between. The CDR3 nucleotides are TGCAGCGTTGAAGGGAGGGTAGGCGAGCAGTACTTC. This sequence encodes CSVEGRVGEQYF.

V is TRBV27 and J is TRBJ2-1, with 11 bases that match TRBD1. The germline gives CDR1 MNHEY, CDR2 SMNVEV (reference sequence). Losses at the gene ends were 5 bases for V and 2 bases for J; bases not matched to a gene: 5. CDR3 length: 16 amino acids. CDR3 nucleotide sequence: TGTGCCAGCAGTCCCCGGACAGGGGGCACCTACAATGAGCAGTTCTTC. This codes for CASSPRTGGTYNEQFF.

The gene calls are TRBV14 and TRBJ2-7; no definite D call. This CDR3 is built from 15 residues. Trimming shortened V by 1 base and J by 0 bases, and 10 bases separated the two germline ends. Germline CDR1 is SGHDN and CDR2 is FVKESK. The CDR3 is CASSQGRSGSYEQYF. The DNA of the CDR3 is TGTGCCAGCAGCCAAGGCCGGTCGGGCTCCTACGAGCAGTACTTC.

V usage is TRBV7-2 and J usage is TRBJ2-1, with D hard to call. The V gene lost 1 base and the J gene lost 4 bases, with 8 bases spanning the gap. Germline V CDR1 and CDR2: SGHTA, FQGNSA. The length of the CDR3 is 14 residues. The CDR3 reads CASSLETTYNEQFF. CDR3 bases: TGTGCCAGCAGCTTAGAAACTACTTACAATGAGCAGTTCTTC.

The genes are TRBV7-9 and TRBJ2-5; D is possibly TRBD1 (5 bases). CDR3 size: 13 residues. V was cut by 5 bases and J by 4 bases, with 11 bases left in between. The germline CDR1 and CDR2 sequences are SEHNR and FQNEAQ (reference sequence). CDR3 loop: CASSHQGRETQYF. The CDR3 DNA follows: TGTGCCAGCAGCCATCAGGGTCGAGAGACCCAGTACTTC.

About this clone itself: This sample includes further DNA sequences coding for the same CDR3. The chain is built from TRBV13 and TRBJ2-7, with D possibly TRBD2 on 6 matching bases. The CDR3 loop spans 13 amino acids. Trimming took 1 base from V and 3 from J, leaving 7 bases between them. Germline V gives CDR1 PRHDT, CDR2 FYEKMQ (reference sequence). CDR3 residues: CASSLAGDYEQYF. For the CDR3, the DNA is TGTGCCAGCAGCTTAGCGGGAGACTACGAGCAGTACTTC.

The chain employs TRBV2 and TRBJ1-1; D possibly corresponds to TRBD1 (5 bases). V dropped 5 bases and J dropped 3 bases, with 7 bases sitting between them. CDR1 and CDR2 (germline): SNHLY, FYNNEI. CDR3 length equals 12 residues. Here the CDR3 DNA reads TGTGCCAGCAGTACAGGATACACTGAAGCTTTCTTT. This codes for CASSTGYTEAFF.

The CDR3 loop reads CASSHGLAGPLVGTDTQYF. CDR3 DNA: TGCGCCAGCAGCCACGGACTAGCGGGACCCCTTGTGGGCACAGATACGCAGTATTTT. This chain uses TRBV5-1 with TRBJ2-3; 12 bases are a match to TRBD2. The junction had 13 bases not matched to a gene; V was cut back by 4 bases and J by 1 base. CDR3 length equals 19 residues. Germline lookup yields CDR1 SGHRS and CDR2 YFSETQ.

This clone has only a few counts. The CDR3 nucleotides are TGTGCCAGCAGTTATACAGAGAACACTGAAGCTTTCTTT. Translated: CASSYTENTEAFF. The rearrangement joins TRBV6-5 to TRBJ1-1; no reliable D call. Trimming removed 3 bases from V and 1 base from J, with 6 bases in between. The CDR3 contains 13 residues. Germline CDR1 is MNHEY and CDR2 is SVGAGI.

The genes are TRBV5-5 and TRBJ1-3; no clear D. Looked up from germline, CDR1 is SGHKS and CDR2 is YYEKEE (reference sequence). The CDR3 has 17 residues. Trimming removed 0 bases from V and 0 bases from J, with 13 bases in between. CDR3 protein: CASSLGKDGDSGNTIYF. As DNA, the CDR3 is TGTGCCAGCAGCTTGGGAAAAGACGGTGACTCTGGAAACACCATATATTTT. Together with reference TRBV5-5 and TRBJ1-3, the CDR3 gives the full variable domain: DAGVTQSPTHLIKTRGQQVTLRCSPISGHKSVSWYQQVLGQGPQFIFQYYEKEERGRGNFPDRFSARQFPNYSSELNVNALLLGDSALYLCASSLGKDGDSGNTIYFGEGSWLTVV.

The chain uses TRBV7-9 and TRBJ2-2; no firm D call. Looked up from germline, CDR1 is SEHNR and CDR2 is FQNEAQ (reference sequence). The CDR3 totals 11 residues. V was cut by 5 bases and J by 9 bases, with 7 bases left in between. In nucleotides, the CDR3 is TGTGCCAGCAGCCCCCCCCGGGAGCTGTTTTTT. Translated: CASSPPRELFF. Looking up the rest from reference TRBV7-9 and TRBJ2-2 gives the full variable domain: DTGVSQNPRHKITKRGQNVTFRCDPISEHNRLYWYRQTLGQGPEFLTYFQNEAQLEKSRLLSDRFSAERPKGSFSTLEIQRTEQGDSAMYLCASSPPRELFFGEGSRLTVL.

This sequence joins TRBV9 and TRBJ2-5; D tentatively fits TRBD1 or TRBD2 (5 bases each). The germline V gene has CDR1 SGDLS and CDR2 YYNGEE. V lost 0 bases and J 2 bases, leaving 11 bases between the germline ends. The CDR3 length is 15 residues. CDR3 loop: CASSVEGTRQETQYF. CDR3 nucleotide sequence: TGTGCCAGCAGCGTAGAAGGGACCCGTCAAGAGACCCAGTACTTC. Full variable domain (outside the CDR3, taken from reference TRBV9 and TRBJ2-5): DSGVTQTPKHLITATGQRVTLRCSPRSGDLSVYWYQQSLDQGLQFLIQYYNGEERAKGNILERFSAQQFPDLHSELNLSSLELGDSALYFCASSVEGTRQETQYFGPGTRLLVL.